This section outlines one TCR beta chain sequence together with its context. Its antigen remains undetermined. No base qualities exist here, and no much larger clone lies one base off it. The sample belongs to a study of chemoradiotherapy in HPV16-positive cancers (dated by TCRdb to between 2021 and 2024). In the study overall: Candidate HPV-specific T-cell clones and common TCR motifs were defined through functional T-cell assays on cells from two HPV16-positive patients. The study set out to ask whether T-cell immunity against the HPV oncoproteins E6 and E7 changes over the course of chemoradiotherapy and whether that immunity affects survival. The candidate HPV-specific TCRs and motifs were then tracked in TCR repertoires from over 85 patients with HPV-related cancers. The full study reports these points: In HPV16-positive patients, expansion of HPV-responsive T cells during chemoradiotherapy was associated with improved recurrence-free survival. Expansion of candidate HPV-specific clones and E7-related TCR motifs was observed in the tumor microenvironment during treatment, whereas no such expansion was observed for non-HPV-specific T cells. The functional definition of HPV-specific T cells was derived from only a couple of HPV16-positive patients, and the survival association was reported for HPV16-positive patients.

To prepare the library, the immunoSEQ multiplex PCR assay was applied. Entries here come from immuneACCESS through TCRdb and include only in-frame sequences with V and J called. Some clones fail to appear in such tables; in the studies checked, an unresolved V gene covers under half of the shortfall, and the cause of the remainder is unknown. The sample table lists 1,500 to 2,000 clones, about 96% of them with a count of one. Approximately 2.4% of the sample rests with the top ten. Repertoires were sampled repeatedly over the course of chemoradiotherapy, so clonal expansion could be followed in the tumor microenvironment. The TCR comes from a human donor with HPV-associated anogenital cancer. Sequences were derived from tumor tissue, sampled from a patient who underwent chemoradiotherapy.

For the CDR3, the sequence is CASSWGQGAVYTF. The DNA sequence reads TGTGCCAGCAGCTGGGGACAGGGGGCCGTCTACACCTTC. Recombination connected TRBV5-6 to TRBJ1-2; TRBD1 matches 12 bases in the middle. From the cysteine up to the phenylalanine, the CDR3 has a length of 13 residues. Only CDR3 DNA is held: 39 bases, read in frame from base 1. The CDR1 and CDR2 encoded by the germline V gene are SGHDT and YYEEEE. The germline V end is reduced by 3 bases and the J end by 10 bases; junction bases left unmatched: 4.